These T cell receptor beta chains were read from a single sample in a study of shared clonotypes between healthy human individuals. Clones were sequenced by immunoSEQ multiplex PCR, and TCRdb holds only the in-frame ones, with some missing. The sample shows some 2.3 million clones, just over 90% of them seen only once. Input material: naive CD4+ T cells from PBMCs. All receptors derive from a man aged 18 to 29 in good health. Some clones in this sample may be carry-over from other donors' samples. CDR3s leave out the opening cysteine and the closing phenylalanine or tryptophan. The order of the fields is D gene, V gene, J gene, clone size, CDR3 protein. The D gene is left open where the match is weak. Where a row states a size, it is once, few, many or the class of an expanded clone; other rows omit it.

>TRBD1|TRBV9|TRBJ2-3|.
ASSEGTGTTDTQY
>.|TRBV7-8|TRBJ2-5|.
ASSPRGVWAGTQY
>.|TRBV5-1|TRBJ2-3|.
ASSLKTDTQY
>.|TRBV10-1|TRBJ2-7|.
ASQEGPSYEQY
>TRBD1|TRBV6-1|TRBJ2-5|.
ASSESDRVETQY
>TRBD1|TRBV4-1|TRBJ2-3|.
ASSQPDRGGADTQY
>TRBD1|TRBV4-1|TRBJ2-2|.
ASSQDLGSTGGVAGELF
>TRBD1|TRBV27|TRBJ1-3|.
ASGTGGGNTIY
>.|TRBV6-4|TRBJ2-2|.
ASSEQVTGELF
>.|TRBV28|TRBJ1-1|.
ASSPQGWAEAF
>.|TRBV5-1|TRBJ2-3|.
ASSPGDQDTQY
>.|TRBV29-1|TRBJ1-1|.
SVEPGAGTEAF
>.|TRBV28|TRBJ2-1|.
ASSLRFRESEQF
>TRBD1|TRBV28|TRBJ2-2|.
ASSLGQGEAGELF
>TRBD2|TRBV6-1|TRBJ2-1|.
ASSGASGASYNEQF
>.|TRBV9|TRBJ2-2|.
ASSVSPRTLITGELF
>.|TRBV5-1|TRBJ2-7|.
ASSLYRGGGGNEQY
>.|TRBV18|TRBJ2-5|.
ASSRSRSLGETQY
>.|TRBV5-6|TRBJ2-1|.
ASSLTQGGNEQF
>.|TRBV29-1|TRBJ1-1|.
SVNDGDTEAF
>.|TRBV28|TRBJ1-1|.
ASSSPGWNTEAF
>.|TRBV7-9|TRBJ1-1|.
ASSLGHLKNTEAF
>TRBD1|TRBV28|TRBJ2-4|.
ATTTGTGGIQY
>TRBD2|TRBV7-3|TRBJ2-1|.
ASSLNPIAGIYNEQF
>.|TRBV10-3|TRBJ1-2|.
AISDGREPNYGYT
>.|TRBV6-5|TRBJ2-3|.
ASRTGGTDTQY
>.|TRBV11-2|TRBJ1-5|few
ASSFVGQPQH
>TRBD1|TRBV19|TRBJ2-1|.
ASLRQGMNNEQF
>TRBD2|TRBV20-1|TRBJ2-2|.
SARASGELF
>.|TRBV5-1|TRBJ1-5|.
ASSLEWGDQPQH
>.|TRBV5-1|TRBJ2-1|.
ASSLTVSNEQF
>.|TRBV11-2|TRBJ2-1|.
ASSKMAGNFYNEQF
>.|TRBV4-1|TRBJ1-1|.
ASSQPGTQFTEAF
>.|TRBV4-3|TRBJ1-1|.
ASSQGGGGMNTEAF
>TRBD1|TRBV5-1|TRBJ1-5|.
ASSLAGTGEPQH
>.|TRBV20-1|TRBJ2-7|.
SASVVYEQY
>TRBD2|TRBV7-8|TRBJ2-7|.
ASSSKTSAYEQY
>.|TRBV28|TRBJ1-2|.
ASAGLNYGYT
>TRBD2|TRBV6-5|TRBJ2-1|.
ASSRSRGGNEQF
>.|TRBV7-3|TRBJ2-3|.
ASSLTGDGADTQY
>TRBD1|TRBV7-2|TRBJ1-1|.
ASSLRQGEAF
>TRBD2|TRBV7-9|TRBJ2-1|.
ASSFGTSPTNEQF
>TRBD1|TRBV5-8|TRBJ2-7|.
ASSLVTPGQGRYEQY
>.|TRBV12-5|TRBJ2-1|.
ASGLVKDEQF
>TRBD1|TRBV7-9|TRBJ2-3|.
ASGPGRGTDTQY
>.|TRBV9|TRBJ2-5|.
ASSESRSGVPETQY
>.|TRBV7-8|TRBJ1-5|.
ASSLTLRAPYSNQPQH
>TRBD1|TRBV19|TRBJ1-2|.
ASSHTGGDYGYT
>.|TRBV7-8|TRBJ1-6|.
ASSRRGDDSPLH
>.|TRBV6-1|TRBJ2-5|.
ASSELAPGWKTQY
>.|TRBV4-1|TRBJ2-2|.
ASSQTGEGGGELF
>TRBD1|TRBV18|TRBJ2-1|.
ASSPTTGEQF
>.|TRBV2|TRBJ1-4|.
ASTGQNNEKLF
>TRBD2|TRBV7-2|TRBJ2-7|.
ASSLFSLAGGEQY
>TRBD1|TRBV15|TRBJ1-1|once
ATSPSGGKLAEAF
>.|TRBV29-1|TRBJ2-1|.
SAAPPSNEQF
>.|TRBV30|TRBJ1-4|.
AWTGTTNEKLF
>TRBD2|TRBV5-1|TRBJ2-1|.
ASSLGGSGRNEQF